Each of the 10 T cell receptor beta chains below was sequenced from the same sample in a study of shared clonotypes between healthy human individuals. Data came from immunoSEQ multiplex PCR; TCRdb stores just in-frame clones and leaves some out. Among roughly 2 million clones, approximately 95% were seen once, and the ten largest hold more than 0.1%. Sequenced input: naive CD4+ T cells sorted from blood. The subset is: CD45RA+ positively selected. All receptors come from a man aged 18 to 29 in good health.

The rearrangement links TRBV5-1 to TRBJ2-7; D gene unclear. The ends were cut back, 6 bases at V and 0 bases at J, with 10 bases in the middle. CDR3 length equals 13 residues. CDR1 SGHRS and CDR2 YFSETQ come from the germline V gene. The CDR3 coding sequence is TGCGCCAGCATGGCGGCAGTCTCCTACGAGCAGTACTTC. It encodes CASMAAVSYEQYF.

V usage is TRBV10-3 and J usage is TRBJ2-2; D might be TRBD1 or TRBD2, each matching 6 bases. V was pared by 0 bases and J by 7 bases, with 9 bases between. Germline V gene lookup returns CDR1 ENHRY and CDR2 SYGVKD. The CDR3 spans 14 residues. Here the CDR3 DNA reads TGTGCCATCAGTGAGTCCAGGGGAGGCGGGGAGCTGTTTTTT. Protein product: CAISESRGGGELFF.

This clone was seen only once. The chain carries TRBV4-1 and TRBJ2-7; 9 nucleotides align to TRBD1. This CDR3 comprises 14 residues. Trimming removed 3 bases from V and 7 bases from J; junction bases left unmatched: 7. Per germline, CDR1 MGHRA and CDR2 YSYEKL. The CDR3 coding sequence is TGCGCCAGCAGCCACCCGGGACAGGGCTGGGAGCAGTACTTC. Its translation is CASSHPGQGWEQYF.

The chain employs TRBV7-2 and TRBJ2-1; perhaps TRBD2 as D (6 bases). Germline CDR1 reads SGHTA; CDR2 reads FQGNSA. This CDR3 spans 15 amino acids. Trimming removed 5 bases at V and 6 bases at J, with 17 bases between. The CDR3 DNA reads TGTGCCAGCAGCCCGTACGACCCGGGACTCAATGAGCAGTTCTTC. This encodes CASSPYDPGLNEQFF.

The chain carries TRBV5-1 and TRBJ2-1; a weak D match, TRBD2 (5 bases). V gave up 7 bases and J gave up 0 bases, with 11 bases separating them. Germline V gene data show CDR1 as SGHRS and CDR2 as YFSETQ. The CDR3 spans 14 residues. For the CDR3, the DNA is TGCGCCAGCTATGGGGAGAGCTCCTACAATGAGCAGTTCTTC. Its protein product is CASYGESSYNEQFF. The full variable domain, rest sourced from reference TRBV5-1 and TRBJ2-1, is KAGVTQTPRYLIKTRGQQVTLSCSPISGHRSVSWYQQTPGQGLQFLFEYFSETQRNKGNFPGRFSGRQFSNSRSEMNVSTLELGDSALYLCASYGESSYNEQFFGPGTRLTVL.

With regard to this clone: Other DNA sequences in this sample translate to the same CDR3. The chain is built from TRBV2 and TRBJ1-1; no clear D. This CDR3 comprises 12 residues. From germline, CDR1 is SNHLY and CDR2 FYNNEI. Trimming removed 3 bases from V and 5 bases from J, with 7 bases in between. CDR3 residues: CASSELYTEAFF. The CDR3 DNA follows: TGTGCCAGCAGTGAGTTGTATACTGAAGCTTTCTTT.

The CDR3 nucleotides are TGTGCCAGTCAGACTAGCGGGAGAACGAACACCGGGGAGCTGTTTTTT. Translating it yields CASQTSGRTNTGELFF. The V and J genes are TRBV19 and TRBJ2-2; 12 bases map to TRBD2. CDR3 size: 16 residues. Per germline, CDR1 LNHDA and CDR2 SQIVND (reference sequence). Trimming took 8 bases from V and 0 from J; bases not matched to a gene: 4.

The chain combines TRBV4-1 with TRBJ2-5; the match to TRBD1 covers 8 bases. CDR3 length: 13 residues. Germline V gene sequence: CDR1 MGHRA, CDR2 YSYEKL. The V and J ends lost 5 bases and 4 bases, in that order; junction bases with no gene match: 3. Written as DNA, the CDR3 is TGCGCCAGCAGCTCCGACAGGGGAGAGACCCAGTACTTC. This sequence encodes CASSSDRGETQYF.

J is TRBJ1-2 and V is TRBV5-6, with no clear D. V was pared by 2 bases and J by 4 bases, with 9 bases between. Germline CDR1 SGHDT, CDR2 YYEEEE. The CDR3 covers 13 residues. The CDR3 bases are TGTGCCAGCAGCTTATCGGGTGTCTATGGCTACACCTTC. It encodes CASSLSGVYGYTF.

As regards this clone: Other DNA sequences in this specimen translate into the identical CDR3. The chain combines TRBV27 with TRBJ2-7; TRBD2 aligns across 13 bases. Germline V gene lookup returns CDR1 MNHEY and CDR2 SMNVEV (reference sequence). The J segment lost 4 bases and the V segment lost 5 bases, leaving 2 bases of the junction unmatched. This CDR3 comprises 14 residues. In DNA form, the CDR3 reads TGTGCCAGCAGTCGGACTAGCGGGGGTTACGAGCAGTACTTC. This sequence encodes CASSRTSGGYEQYF.